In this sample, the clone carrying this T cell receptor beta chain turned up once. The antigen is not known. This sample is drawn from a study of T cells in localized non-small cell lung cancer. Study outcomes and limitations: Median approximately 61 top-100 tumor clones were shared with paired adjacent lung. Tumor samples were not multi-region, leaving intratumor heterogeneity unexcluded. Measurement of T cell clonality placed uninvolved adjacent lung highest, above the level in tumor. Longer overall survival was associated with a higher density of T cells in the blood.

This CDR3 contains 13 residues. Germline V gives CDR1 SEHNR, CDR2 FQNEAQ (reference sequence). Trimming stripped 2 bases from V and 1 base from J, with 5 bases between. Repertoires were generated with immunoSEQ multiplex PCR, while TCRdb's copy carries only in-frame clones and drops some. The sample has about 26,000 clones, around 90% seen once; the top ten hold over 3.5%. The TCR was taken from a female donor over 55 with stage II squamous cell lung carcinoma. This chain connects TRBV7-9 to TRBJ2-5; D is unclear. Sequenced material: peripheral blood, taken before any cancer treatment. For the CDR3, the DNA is TGTGCCAGCAGCTTAATGGCCCAAGAGACCCAGTACTTC. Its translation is CASSLMAQETQYF.